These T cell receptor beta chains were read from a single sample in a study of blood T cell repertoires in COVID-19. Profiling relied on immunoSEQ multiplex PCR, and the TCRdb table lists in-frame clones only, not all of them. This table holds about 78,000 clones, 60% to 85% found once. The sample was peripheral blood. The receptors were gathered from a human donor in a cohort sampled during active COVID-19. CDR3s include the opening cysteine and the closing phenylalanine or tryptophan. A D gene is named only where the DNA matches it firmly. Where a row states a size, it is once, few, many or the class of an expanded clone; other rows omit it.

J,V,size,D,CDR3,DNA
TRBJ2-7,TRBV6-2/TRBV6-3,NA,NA,CASSSPQASYEQYF,TGTGCCAGCAGTTCCCCTCAGGCTTCCTACGAGCAGTACTTC
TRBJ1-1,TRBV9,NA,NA,CASSPYRQTGNTEAFF,TGTGCCAGCAGCCCCTACCGTCAAACGGGGAACACTGAAGCTTTCTTT
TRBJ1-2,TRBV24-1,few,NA,CATSDSTDYGYTF,TGTGCCACCAGTGATAGCACGGACTATGGCTACACCTTC
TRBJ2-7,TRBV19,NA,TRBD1,CASSIQTGATNEQYF,TGTGCCAGTAGTATCCAGACAGGGGCTACAAACGAGCAGTACTTC
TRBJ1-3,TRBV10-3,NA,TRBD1,CAISEGQVRGNTIYF,TGTGCCATCAGTGAGGGACAGGTCCGAGGAAACACCATATATTTT
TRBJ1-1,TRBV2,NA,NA,CASRLTGRTEAFF,TGTGCCAGCAGGCTTACAGGGCGCACTGAAGCTTTCTTT
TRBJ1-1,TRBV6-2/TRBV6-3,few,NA,CASSRNRVAEAFF,TGTGCCAGCAGTAGAAACCGGGTAGCTGAAGCTTTCTTT
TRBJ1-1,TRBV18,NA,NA,CASSPATAEAFF,TGTGCCAGCTCACCCGCGACAGCTGAAGCTTTCTTT
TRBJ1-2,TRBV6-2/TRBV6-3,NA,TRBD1,CASSGPGQGARGYTF,TGTGCCAGCAGCGGGCCGGGACAGGGGGCGCGTGGCTACACCTTC
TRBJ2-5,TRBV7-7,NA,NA,CASSLYSLPQETQYF,TGTGCCAGCAGCTTATACTCTCTACCCCAAGAGACCCAGTACTTC
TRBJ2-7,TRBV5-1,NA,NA,CASSRTTGSSYEQYF,TGCGCCAGCAGCCGGACCACAGGGTCCTCCTACGAGCAGTACTTC
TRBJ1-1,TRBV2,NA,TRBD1,CASSVRGQNTEAFF,TGTGCCAGCAGTGTCAGGGGGCAGAACACTGAAGCTTTCTTT
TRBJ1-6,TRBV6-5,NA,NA,CASSTNYNSPLHF,TGTGCCAGCAGTACAAACTATAATTCACCCCTCCACTTT
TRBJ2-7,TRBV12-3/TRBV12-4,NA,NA,CASSRDSREQYF,TGTGCCAGCAGTCGGGACTCTAGAGAGCAGTACTTC
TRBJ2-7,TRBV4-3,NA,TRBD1,CASSQGLTGVEQYF,TGCGCCAGCAGCCAAGGATTGACAGGGGTCGAGCAGTACTTC
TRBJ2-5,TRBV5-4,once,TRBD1,CASIVGTGVKETQYF,TGTGCCAGCATTGTCGGGACAGGGGTTAAAGAGACCCAGTACTTC
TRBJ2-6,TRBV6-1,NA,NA,CASSEYGSSGANVLTF,TGTGCCAGCAGTGAATACGGGAGCTCTGGGGCCAACGTCCTGACTTTC
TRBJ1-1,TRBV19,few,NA,CASKTGRTEAFF,TGTGCCAGTAAAACAGGGCGGACTGAAGCTTTCTTT
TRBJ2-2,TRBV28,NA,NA,CASSFSRGVGTGELFF,TGTGCCAGCAGTTTCAGCAGGGGGGTCGGAACCGGGGAGCTGTTTTTT
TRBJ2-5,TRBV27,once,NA,CASSLFSARETQYF,TGTGCCAGCAGTTTATTTAGCGCGAGGGAGACCCAGTACTTC
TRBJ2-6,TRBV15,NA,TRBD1,CATSRDRVGANVLTF,TGTGCCACCAGCAGGGACAGGGTAGGGGCCAACGTCCTGACTTTC
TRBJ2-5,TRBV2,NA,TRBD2,CASSRLAGGETQYF,TGTGCCAGCAGTCGACTAGCGGGGGGGGAGACCCAGTACTTC
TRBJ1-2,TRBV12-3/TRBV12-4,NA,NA,CASSFEGFGYTF,TGTGCCAGCAGTTTTGAGGGCTTTGGCTACACCTTC
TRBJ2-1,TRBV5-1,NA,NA,CASSLAGVVNNEQFF,TGCGCCAGCAGCTTGGCCGGAGTAGTGAACAATGAGCAGTTCTTC
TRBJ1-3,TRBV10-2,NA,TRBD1,CASSAGGAGNTIYF,TGCGCCAGCAGTGCAGGGGGTGCTGGAAACACCATATATTTT
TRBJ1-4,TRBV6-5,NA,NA,CASSYLSATNEKLFF,TGTGCCAGCAGTTACCTTAGTGCAACTAATGAAAAACTGTTTTTT
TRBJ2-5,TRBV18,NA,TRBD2,CASSQSPGLAGETQYF,TGTGCCAGCTCCCAATCACCCGGACTAGCCGGGGAGACCCAGTACTTC
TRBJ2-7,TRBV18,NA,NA,CASSPLMSHEQYF,TGTGCCAGCTCACCACTTATGAGTCACGAGCAGTACTTC
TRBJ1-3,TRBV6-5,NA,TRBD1,CASQGTVPGNTIYF,TGTGCCAGCCAGGGGACAGTCCCTGGAAACACCATATATTTT
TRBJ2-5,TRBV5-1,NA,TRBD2,CASSLATSGGAVETQYF,TGCGCCAGCAGCTTGGCAACTAGCGGGGGGGCCGTGGAGACCCAGTACTTC
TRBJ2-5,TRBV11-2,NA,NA,CASSSQTRGVGETQYF,TGTGCCAGCAGCTCCCAGACGCGGGGAGTAGGAGAGACCCAGTACTTC
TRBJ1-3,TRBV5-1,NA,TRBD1,CASSGGQGPGSGNTIYF,TGCGCCAGCAGCGGGGGACAGGGGCCCGGGTCTGGAAACACCATATATTTT
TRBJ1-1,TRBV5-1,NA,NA,CASRLGTEAFF,TGCGCCAGCAGACTAGGTACTGAAGCTTTCTTT
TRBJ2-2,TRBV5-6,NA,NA,CASSSGGPYANTGELFF,TGTGCCAGCAGCTCCGGAGGGCCATACGCGAACACCGGGGAGCTGTTTTTT
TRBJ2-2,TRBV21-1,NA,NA,CASRRRLVGELFF,TGTGCCAGCAGACGGAGACTGGTCGGGGAGCTGTTTTTT
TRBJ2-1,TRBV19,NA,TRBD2,CASSRAGGPREQFF,TGTGCCAGTAGTAGAGCGGGGGGACCGAGGGAGCAGTTCTTC
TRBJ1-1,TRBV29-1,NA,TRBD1,CSAPISGTGRTEAFF,TGCAGCGCGCCAATATCCGGGACAGGGAGGACTGAAGCTTTCTTT
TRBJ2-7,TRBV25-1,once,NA,CASSEPGNPSYEQYF,TGTGCCAGCAGTGAACCAGGGAACCCCTCCTACGAGCAGTACTTC
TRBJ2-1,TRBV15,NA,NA,CATSRGFTEDEQFF,TGTGCCACCAGCAGAGGCTTCACAGAAGATGAGCAGTTCTTC
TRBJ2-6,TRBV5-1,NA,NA,CASSPPGQYVSGANVLTF,TGCGCCAGCAGCCCGCCTGGACAGTATGTCTCTGGGGCCAACGTCCTGACTTTC
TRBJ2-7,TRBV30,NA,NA,CAWSHREKDYEQYF,TGTGCCTGGAGCCACCGGGAAAAAGACTACGAGCAGTACTTC
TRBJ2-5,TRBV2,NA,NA,CASSGDNQETQYF,TGTGCCAGCAGTGGGGACAACCAAGAGACCCAGTACTTC
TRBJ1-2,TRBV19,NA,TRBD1,CASKPGQEYYGYTF,TGTGCCAGTAAACCGGGACAGGAATACTATGGCTACACCTTC
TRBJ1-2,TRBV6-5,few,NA,CASTQEGYGYTF,TGTGCCAGCACCCAAGAGGGCTATGGCTACACCTTC
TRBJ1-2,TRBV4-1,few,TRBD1,CASSQDRDSVYGYTF,TGCGCCAGCAGCCAAGATCGGGACAGCGTTTATGGCTACACCTTC
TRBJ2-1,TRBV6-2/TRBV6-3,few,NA,CASSYHTNNEQFF,TGTGCCAGCAGTTACCACACAAACAATGAGCAGTTCTTC
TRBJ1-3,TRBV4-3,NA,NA,CASSQDSQSFASGNTIYF,TGCGCCAGCAGCCAAGATTCCCAGTCCTTTGCCTCTGGAAACACCATATATTTT
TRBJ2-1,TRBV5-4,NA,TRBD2,CASSPPAGGLNEQFF,TGTGCCAGCAGCCCGCCGGCGGGGGGCCTCAATGAGCAGTTCTTC